A selection of T cell receptor beta chains follows, all from one sample in a study of shared clonotypes between healthy human individuals. Clones were sequenced by immunoSEQ multiplex PCR, and TCRdb holds only the in-frame ones, with some missing. In the table there are approximately 2.5 million clones, around nine tenths of which are singletons. What was sequenced was naive CD4+ T cells sorted from blood. These receptors all stem from a young man in good health. Both conserved end residues are part of each CDR3. D genes are given only for firm matches. Clone size, where shown, is once, few, many, or a class for clones that have expanded.

v_call,d_call,clone_size,j_call,cdr3_aa,cdr3_nt
TRBV2,NA,NA,TRBJ1-2,CASRGLFYGYTF,TGTGCCAGCAGAGGACTTTTCTATGGCTACACCTTC
TRBV2,TRBD1,NA,TRBJ2-5,CASTLTGVETQYF,TGTGCCAGCACCCTGACAGGGGTGGAGACCCAGTACTTC
TRBV5-1,TRBD2,once,TRBJ2-5,CASSPGGGRRETQYF,TGCGCCAGCAGCCCCGGCGGCGGGAGAAGAGAGACCCAGTACTTC
TRBV5-1,NA,once,TRBJ1-2,CASSLEGWNYGYTF,TGCGCCAGCAGCTTGGAGGGCTGGAATTATGGCTACACCTTC
TRBV30,TRBD2,NA,TRBJ2-3,CAWRNSGSTDTQYF,TGTGCCTGGAGAAATAGCGGGAGCACAGATACGCAGTATTTT
TRBV14,NA,NA,TRBJ1-1,CASSETMNTEAFF,TGTGCCAGCAGCGAGACAATGAACACTGAAGCTTTCTTT
TRBV30,NA,NA,TRBJ1-1,CAWEKANTEAFF,TGTGCCTGGGAAAAGGCGAACACTGAAGCTTTCTTT
TRBV15,NA,NA,TRBJ2-7,CATSTNPSSRTHEQYF,TGTGCCACCAGCACCAATCCTAGCTCCCGGACCCACGAGCAGTACTTC
TRBV1,NA,NA,TRBJ2-4,CTSSQGLNSAKNIQYF,TGCACCAGCAGCCAGGGTCTAAACAGCGCCAAAAACATTCAGTACTTC
TRBV11-2,TRBD1,NA,TRBJ1-6,CASSLGLLTGMNSPLHF,TGTGCCAGCAGCTTAGGGCTTCTGACAGGGATGAATTCACCCCTCCACTTT